This TCR beta chain was sequenced for a study of blood T cells in healthy people across ages. A word on this clonotype: Antigen specificity is unknown.

Study-wide results and limits: Those diversity estimates obtained from one million T cells were thought to be underestimates.

A sample-barcoded 5' primer and a J-beta primer mix were used in a second PCR of roughly 7 to 12 cycles. TCRdb re-analysed the 5' RACE reads in MiXCR, keeping a single row per CDR3 protein. The sample holds 650,000 to 900,000 distinct CDR3 sequences, approximately 59% seen once. The TCR was taken from a man in his thirties or forties in good health. Specimen: blood.

CDR3 protein: CASQPGRTFKEQFF. The DNA of the CDR3 is TGTGCCAGCCAGCCGGGACGGACATTCAAGGAGCAGTTCTTC. This chain joins TRBV12-3 or TRBV12-4 and TRBJ2-1; D possibly uses TRBD1 or TRBD2 (5 bases each). This CDR3 spans 14 amino acids. V gave up 8 bases and J gave up 10 bases, with 21 bases separating them.